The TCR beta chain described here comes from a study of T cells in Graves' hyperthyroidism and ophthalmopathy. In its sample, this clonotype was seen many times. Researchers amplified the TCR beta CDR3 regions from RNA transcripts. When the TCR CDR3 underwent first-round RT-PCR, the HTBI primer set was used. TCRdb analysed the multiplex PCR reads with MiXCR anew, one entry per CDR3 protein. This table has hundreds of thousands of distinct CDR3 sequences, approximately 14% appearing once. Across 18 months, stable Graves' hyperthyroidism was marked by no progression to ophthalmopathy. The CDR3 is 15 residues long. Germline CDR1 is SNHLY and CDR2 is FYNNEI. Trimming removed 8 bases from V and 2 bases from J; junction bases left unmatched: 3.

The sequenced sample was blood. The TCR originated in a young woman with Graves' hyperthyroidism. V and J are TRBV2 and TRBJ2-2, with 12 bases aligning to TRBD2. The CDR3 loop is CASETSGGNTGELFF. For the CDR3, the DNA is TGTGCCAGCGAGACTAGCGGGGGCAACACCGGGGAGCTGTTTTTT.